The entry below describes one TCR beta chain. This table comes from immunoSEQ multiplex PCR, and its TCRdb copy is limited to in-frame clones, with some not included. The table records some 240,000 clones, roughly 87% of them present only once. These data belong to a study of blood T cell repertoires in COVID-19. This receptor was identified in a man between 60 and 70 years old who had recovered from COVID-19. Sequenced input: peripheral blood.

The CDR3 spells CASSLRGGRPNTEAFF. The CDR3 DNA is TGTGCCAGCAGCTTACGGGGAGGTCGGCCGAACACTGAAGCTTTCTTT. V gene TRBV7-9 combines with J gene TRBJ1-1; unclear D gene. Per germline, CDR1 SEHNR and CDR2 FQNEAQ (reference sequence). This CDR3 region has 16 residues. V lost 2 bases and J 1 base, leaving 14 bases between the germline ends. The whole variable domain, remainder taken from reference TRBV7-9 and TRBJ1-1, is DTGVSQNPRHKITKRGQNVTFRCDPISEHNRLYWYRQTLGQGPEFLTYFQNEAQLEKSRLLSDRFSAERPKGSFSTLEIQRTEQGDSAMYLCASSLRGGRPNTEAFFGQGTRLTVV.